These 32 T cell receptor beta chains were all obtained from the same sample, sequenced in a study of cytomegalovirus exposure and HLA in healthy donors (dated by TCRdb to about 2017). Library preparation used the immunoSEQ multiplex PCR assay. Imported from immuneACCESS, the table was reduced by TCRdb to in-frame sequences with V and J called. These copies leave out some clones; in studies compared against another copy, an unresolved V gene accounts for under half, and the cause of the remainder is not known. This sample gives about 250,000 clones in total; less than 90% of them show up just once. Around 11% of the sample goes to the ten largest clones. The specimen sequenced was PBMCs. The receptors derive from a man aged 18 to 30 in good health and CMV-seropositive.

The genes are TRBV28 and TRBJ2-3; 7 positions match TRBD1. The length of the CDR3 is 13 residues. The trim removed 4 bases at V and 14 bases at J, leaving 12 bases unmatched. Germline CDR1 reads MDHEN; CDR2 reads SYDVKM. DNA of the CDR3: TGTGCCAGCAGTTACGGGACAGCCCTTGAGTTGTATTTT. It yields the protein CASSYGTALELYF.

The chain joins TRBV5-6 to TRBJ2-7, with D uncertain. V lost 4 bases and J 1 base, leaving 15 bases between the germline ends. Germline CDR1 and CDR2: SGHDT and YYEEEE. This CDR3 spans 15 amino acids. Here the CDR3 DNA reads TGTGCCAGCAGCGCCCAGGACCGGTGGTCCTACGAGCAGTACTTC. It translates to CASSAQDRWSYEQYF. The full variable domain, its missing parts supplied by reference TRBV5-6 and TRBJ2-7, is DAGVTQSPTHLIKTRGQQVTLRCSPKSGHDTVSWYQQALGQGPQFIFQYYEEEERQRGNFPDRFSGHQFPNYSSELNVNALLLGDSALYLCASSAQDRWSYEQYFGPGTRLTVT.

The chain couples TRBV10-3 to TRBJ2-7, with D unresolved. Germline V gives CDR1 ENHRY, CDR2 SYGVKD. The CDR3 sequence is 12 residues long. V was shortened by 0 bases and J by 3 bases, with 3 bases between the two germline ends. The CDR3 nucleotides are TGTGCCATCAGTGAGTCGAACTACGAGCAGTACTTC. Translating it yields CAISESNYEQYF.

The chain uses TRBV6-1 and TRBJ1-2; D is unclear. The V and J ends lost 5 bases and 8 bases respectively, with 6 bases between them. CDR1 and CDR2 from the germline V gene are MNHNS and SASEGT. This CDR3 is 10 amino acids long. CDR3 loop: CASSFVGYTF. CDR3 sequence (DNA): TGTGCCAGCAGTTTCGTGGGCTACACCTTC.

The CDR3 DNA sequence: TGTGCCAGCAGTTACAAGGGGCGTGAAGCTTTCTTT. Translated: CASSYKGREAFF. This chain joins TRBV6-5 and TRBJ1-1; a weak D match, TRBD1 (5 bases). V was pared by 2 bases and J by 7 bases, with 8 bases between. CDR3 size: 12 residues. Germline lookup yields CDR1 MNHEY and CDR2 SVGAGI.

The chain links TRBV5-4 to TRBJ2-7; 12 positions match TRBD2. This CDR3 region has 15 residues. Germline V gene data show CDR1 as SGHNT and CDR2 as YYREEE (reference sequence). V shed 0 bases and J 7 bases; nucleotides not matched to a gene: 5. The chain's CDR3 is CASSLGLAGAGEQYF. The CDR3 DNA follows: TGTGCCAGCAGCTTGGGACTAGCGGGAGCGGGTGAGCAGTACTTC.

This chain uses TRBV29-1 with TRBJ1-2; D is unclear. The germline V gene has CDR1 SQVTM and CDR2 ANQGSEA. V lost 2 bases and J 8 bases, leaving 15 bases between the germline ends. There are 13 residues in the CDR3. The CDR3 coding sequence is TGCAGCGTTGAAAACCTCCGGGTTGGAGGCTACACCTTC. This translates into CSVENLRVGGYTF.

The genes are TRBV5-1 and TRBJ2-1; 10 nucleotides line up with TRBD2. Unmatched junction bases numbered 2, after V lost 2 bases and J lost 0 bases. This CDR3 comprises 16 residues. Germline CDR1 is SGHRS and CDR2 is YFSETQ. CDR3 sequence reads: CASSFSGGSSYNEQFF. CDR3 sequence (DNA): TGCGCCAGCAGCTTTAGCGGGGGGAGCTCCTACAATGAGCAGTTCTTC.

This CDR3 is CASSRAGRGNTEAFF. The CDR3 region has the DNA TGTGCCAGCAGTAGGGCAGGGAGGGGGAACACTGAAGCTTTCTTT. The rearrangement links TRBV28 to TRBJ1-1; D is perhaps TRBD1 (5 bases). From germline, CDR1 is MDHEN and CDR2 SYDVKM. This CDR3 region has 15 residues. Trimming left V 5 bases short and J 1 base short, with 14 bases between.

A single count supports this clone. DNA of the CDR3: TGTGCCAGCAGTCCGCAGGACGGTCCGTACGAGCAGTACTTC. Its translation: CASSPQDGPYEQYF. The V and J genes are TRBV27 and TRBJ2-7; no reliable D call. Trimming removed 5 bases from V and 4 bases from J, with 15 bases in between. Germline-derived CDR1 and CDR2 are MNHEY and SMNVEV (reference sequence). The CDR3 length is 14 residues.

The V gene is TRBV18, the J gene TRBJ1-1, with a weak D call TRBD1 (5 bases). Germline-derived CDR1 and CDR2 are KGHSH and LQKENI. The V gene lost 4 bases and the J gene lost 2 bases, with 14 bases spanning the gap. The CDR3 is 15 amino acids. The CDR3 coding sequence is TGTGCCAGCTCACTCACACTGGGGGATAACACTGAAGCTTTCTTT. Translated, it gives CASSLTLGDNTEAFF.

Remarks on this clone: Other DNA sequences within the sample encode an identical CDR3. The chain is built from TRBV29-1 and TRBJ1-1; D gene uncertain. Trimming removed 4 bases from V and 4 bases from J, with 4 bases in between. Germline lookup yields CDR1 SQVTM and CDR2 ANQGSEA. This CDR3 spans 10 amino acids. CDR3 amino acids: CSVGGTEAFF. CDR3 coding DNA: TGCAGCGTTGGGGGCACTGAAGCTTTCTTT.

A note on this clone: The junction differs from germline at one of its ends, possibly a read error. The J gene is TRBJ2-1, the V gene TRBV30; 8 bases align to TRBD2. The length of the CDR3 is 12 residues. The germline V gene encodes CDR1 GTSNPN and CDR2 SVGIG (reference sequence). The CDR3 protein is CARSPSGNEQFF. The CDR3, as DNA: TGTGCCCGGAGCCCTAGCGGGAATGAGCAGTTCTTC.

The chain employs TRBV11-2 and TRBJ2-7; 9 bases are shared with TRBD1. J was trimmed by 4 bases and V by 5 bases; bases with no gene match: 9. The V gene's germline CDR1 is SGHAT and CDR2 FQNNGV. There are 15 residues in the CDR3. The CDR3 sequence: CASSPRTGGIYEQYF. CDR3 DNA sequence: TGTGCCAGCAGCCCCCGCACAGGGGGCATTTACGAGCAGTACTTC.

V usage is TRBV30 and J usage is TRBJ2-1, with D perhaps given as TRBD1 or TRBD2 (6 bases each). This CDR3 region has 12 residues. CDR1 and CDR2 from the germline V gene are GTSNPN and SVGIG (reference sequence). The ends were cut back, 4 bases at V and 7 bases at J, with 11 bases in the middle. The CDR3 DNA reads TGTGCCTGGACTGGAGGGGGTAATGAGCAGTTCTTC. Translated, it gives CAWTGGGNEQFF.

Only a few counts were recorded for this clone. The J gene is TRBJ2-1, the V gene TRBV5-1; D is uncertain. Deletions cut 4 bases from V and 6 bases from J, with 8 bases between. Looked up from germline, CDR1 is SGHRS and CDR2 is YFSETQ. The CDR3 length is 12 residues. This CDR3 reads CASSRLSNEQFF. The CDR3 nucleotides read TGCGCCAGCAGCCGCCTGAGCAATGAGCAGTTCTTC. The variable domain in full, with the rest retrieved from reference TRBV5-1 and TRBJ2-1, is KAGVTQTPRYLIKTRGQQVTLSCSPISGHRSVSWYQQTPGQGLQFLFEYFSETQRNKGNFPGRFSGRQFSNSRSEMNVSTLELGDSALYLCASSRLSNEQFFGPGTRLTVL.

The rearrangement uses TRBV29-1 and TRBJ2-1, with 7 bases fitting TRBD1. This CDR3 is 12 amino acids long. J gave up 7 bases and V 1 base, and 1 base lay outside the gene matches. Per germline, CDR1 SQVTM and CDR2 ANQGSEA. The CDR3 spells CSVEGRGNEQFF. The CDR3 DNA follows: TGCAGCGTTGAAGGCAGGGGGAATGAGCAGTTCTTC.

CDR3 in DNA: TGCGCCAGCAGCCAAGAACGTAAGGGAGGGAACTACGAGCAGTACTTC. Translated: CASSQERKGGNYEQYF. The V and J genes are TRBV4-1 and TRBJ2-7, with 7 nucleotides matching TRBD2. Germline V CDR1 and CDR2: MGHRA, YSYEKL. This CDR3 is 16 amino acids long. V gave up 0 bases and J gave up 3 bases; unmatched junction bases: 8.

J is TRBJ2-7 and V is TRBV18; D assignment may be TRBD1 or TRBD2 (5 bases each). The CDR3 loop spans 17 amino acids. Germline V CDR1 and CDR2: KGHSH, LQKENI. Trimming left V 2 bases short and J 0 bases short, with 17 bases between. CDR3 in amino acids: CASSPFQRGEVSYEQYF. The CDR3 nucleotides are TGTGCCAGCTCACCATTCCAAAGGGGAGAAGTCTCCTACGAGCAGTACTTC.

This chain joins TRBV25-1 and TRBJ2-7; 10 nucleotides line up with TRBD1. CDR1 and CDR2 from the germline V gene are MGHDK and SYGVNS. This CDR3 region has 16 residues. Unmatched junction bases numbered 6, after V lost 4 bases and J lost 0 bases. The CDR3 sequence is CASSVWGQGSSYEQYF. CDR3 nucleotide sequence: TGTGCCAGCAGTGTTTGGGGACAGGGGAGCTCCTACGAGCAGTACTTC.

The rearrangement links TRBV6-1 to TRBJ1-1; no definite D call. V shed 7 bases and J shed 2 bases, with 17 bases lying between them. This CDR3 comprises 15 residues. CDR1 is MNHNS, CDR2 SASEGT, per germline. CDR3 nucleotide sequence: TGTGCCAGCACTGACGGACCGTGGGCCAACACTGAAGCTTTCTTT. Translated, it gives CASTDGPWANTEAFF.

The chain recombines TRBV5-1 with TRBJ1-5; the D gene is possibly TRBD1 (6 bases). This CDR3 is built from 15 residues. V was shortened by 1 base and J by 6 bases, with 14 bases between the two germline ends. From germline, CDR1 is SGHRS and CDR2 YFSETQ. CDR3 sequence: CASSLTGGAGQPQHF. Written as DNA, the CDR3 is TGCGCCAGCAGCTTGACGGGGGGCGCGGGTCAGCCCCAGCATTTT.

The chain is built from TRBV11-2 and TRBJ2-7; 8 nucleotides line up with TRBD1. The J segment lost 2 bases and the V segment lost 2 bases, leaving 5 bases of the junction unmatched. The CDR3 has 15 residues. The germline V gene encodes CDR1 SGHAT and CDR2 FQNNGV. As DNA, the CDR3 is TGTGCCAGCAGCTTACCGGGGACAGGAACCTACGAGCAGTACTTC. Its protein product is CASSLPGTGTYEQYF.

This chain links TRBV9 with TRBJ2-1; D might be TRBD1 (6 bases). V gave up 3 bases and J gave up 11 bases, with 12 bases separating them. The V gene's germline CDR1 is SGDLS and CDR2 YYNGEE. The CDR3 sequence is 12 residues long. The CDR3 region is CASSAPRDKQFF. CDR3 DNA: TGTGCCAGCAGCGCGCCCAGGGACAAGCAGTTCTTC.

The genes are TRBV7-9 and TRBJ2-7, with D perhaps TRBD1 or TRBD2 (5 bases each). The CDR3 is 14 residues long. Germline V CDR1 and CDR2: SEHNR, FQNEAQ (reference sequence). Trimming took 4 bases from V and 4 from J, leaving 14 bases between them. This chain's CDR3 is CASSSFGADYEQYF. DNA for the CDR3: TGTGCCAGCAGCTCGTTCGGGGCGGATTACGAGCAGTACTTC.

This clone has a handful of counts. This sequence joins TRBV7-2 and TRBJ1-5; 7 positions agree with TRBD1. The CDR3 contains 14 residues. After removal of 3 bases from V and 7 bases from J, the junction contained 6 bases not matched to a gene. Germline CDR1 SGHTA, CDR2 FQGNSA. The CDR3 sequence: CASSFLQGTQPQHF. The CDR3 region has the DNA TGTGCCAGCAGCTTCCTACAGGGGACCCAGCCCCAGCATTTT.

A word on this clone: This sample includes further DNA sequences coding for the same CDR3. The chain recombines TRBV9 with TRBJ2-5, with unresolved D. V was shortened by 0 bases and J by 2 bases, with 5 bases between the two germline ends. Germline CDR1 and CDR2: SGDLS and YYNGEE. CDR3 size: 13 residues. This CDR3 reads CASSVEGQETQYF. Here the CDR3 DNA reads TGTGCCAGCAGCGTAGAGGGTCAAGAGACCCAGTACTTC.

The CDR3 sequence is CASSQEDTQYF. Here the CDR3 DNA reads TGTGCCAGCAGCCAAGAAGATACGCAGTATTTT. This sequence joins TRBV4-2 and TRBJ2-3; D call uncertain. The germline CDR1 and CDR2 sequences are LGHNA and YNFKEQ. V was cut by 0 bases and J by 5 bases, with 0 bases left in between. CDR3 length: 11 amino acids.

V usage is TRBV7-8 and J usage is TRBJ1-5; tentatively, D is TRBD1 (5 bases). CDR1 SGHVS and CDR2 FQNEAQ come from the germline V gene. The V and J ends lost 5 bases and 2 bases respectively, with 13 bases between them. This CDR3 is 15 amino acids long. For the CDR3, the DNA is TGTGCCAGCAGCCAGGAAAGGGGAGGCAATCAGCCCCAGCATTTT. It yields the protein CASSQERGGNQPQHF.

The chain carries TRBV5-1 and TRBJ2-5, with 8 bases that match TRBD2. This CDR3 spans 21 amino acids. Unmatched junction bases numbered 21, after V lost 0 bases and J lost 2 bases. Germline loops: CDR1 SGHRS, CDR2 YFSETQ. The CDR3 DNA is TGCGCCAGCAGCTTGGTTGGTAGCGGGATGGTCAGGGACGGCCCGCAAGAGACCCAGTACTTC. Translation: CASSLVGSGMVRDGPQETQYF. The variable domain in full, completed from reference TRBV5-1 and TRBJ2-5, reads KAGVTQTPRYLIKTRGQQVTLSCSPISGHRSVSWYQQTPGQGLQFLFEYFSETQRNKGNFPGRFSGRQFSNSRSEMNVSTLELGDSALYLCASSLVGSGMVRDGPQETQYFGPGTRLLVL.

The J gene is TRBJ2-5, the V gene TRBV7-6, with a tentative D call TRBD1 (5 bases). The V end lost 1 base, the J end lost 1 base, and 16 bases lay between the germline ends. CDR1 SGHVS and CDR2 FNYEAQ come from the germline V gene. The CDR3 spans 17 residues. The CDR3 DNA reads TGTGCCAGCAGCTTAGATCCCGGCAGGGTGGCCCAAGAGACCCAGTACTTC. Its translation is CASSLDPGRVAQETQYF.

The chain employs TRBV7-9 and TRBJ1-1, with D tentatively TRBD1 (5 bases). Trimming took off 5 bases at V and 8 bases at J, with 15 bases between the two ends. CDR1 SEHNR and CDR2 FQNEAQ come from the germline V gene (reference sequence). CDR3 length: 13 amino acids. Here the CDR3 reads CASSPTRQLEAFF. The CDR3 region has the DNA TGTGCCAGCAGCCCCACAAGACAGTTAGAAGCTTTCTTT.